This T cell receptor (beta chain) was documented in a study of blood T cell repertoires in COVID-19. Looked up from germline, CDR1 is ENHRY and CDR2 is SYGVKD. This CDR3 region has 13 residues. Trimming took 0 bases from V and 7 from J, leaving 6 bases between them. Only in-frame clones appear in the TCRdb table, and some are missing; sequencing was by immunoSEQ multiplex PCR. The sample includes fewer than 200,000 clones, roughly 80% of them seen just once. The TCR comes from a woman aged 40 to 50 with acute COVID-19. Sequenced material: PBMCs or T cells enriched from blood (not recorded which). V and J are TRBV10-3 and TRBJ1-4; no reliable D call. The CDR3 spells CAISESAGEKLFF. CDR3 nucleotides: TGTGCCATCAGTGAGTCGGCGGGTGAAAAACTGTTTTTT.